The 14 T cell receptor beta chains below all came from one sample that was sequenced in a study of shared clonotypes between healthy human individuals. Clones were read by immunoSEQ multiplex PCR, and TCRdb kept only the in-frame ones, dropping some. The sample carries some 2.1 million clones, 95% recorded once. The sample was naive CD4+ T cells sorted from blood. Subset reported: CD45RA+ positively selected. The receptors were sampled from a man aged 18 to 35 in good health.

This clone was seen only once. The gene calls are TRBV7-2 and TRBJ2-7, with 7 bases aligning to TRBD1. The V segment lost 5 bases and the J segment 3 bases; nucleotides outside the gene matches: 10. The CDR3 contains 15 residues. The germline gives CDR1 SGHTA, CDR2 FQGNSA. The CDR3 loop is CASSPSGGLFYEQYF. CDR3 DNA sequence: TGTGCCAGCAGCCCCTCAGGGGGTCTCTTCTACGAGCAGTACTTC.

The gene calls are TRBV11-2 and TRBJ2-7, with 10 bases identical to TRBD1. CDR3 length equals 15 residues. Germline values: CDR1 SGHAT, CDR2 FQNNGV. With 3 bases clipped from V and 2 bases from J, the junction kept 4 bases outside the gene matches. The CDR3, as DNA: TGTGCCAGCAGCTTGGGGACAGGGGCACCCTACGAGCAGTACTTC. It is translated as CASSLGTGAPYEQYF.

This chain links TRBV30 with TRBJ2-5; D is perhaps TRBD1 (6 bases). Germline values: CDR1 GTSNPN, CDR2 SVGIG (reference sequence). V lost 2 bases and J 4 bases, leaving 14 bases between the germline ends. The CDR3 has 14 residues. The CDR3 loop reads CAWSMGADRETQYF. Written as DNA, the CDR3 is TGTGCCTGGAGTATGGGGGCGGATCGAGAGACCCAGTACTTC.

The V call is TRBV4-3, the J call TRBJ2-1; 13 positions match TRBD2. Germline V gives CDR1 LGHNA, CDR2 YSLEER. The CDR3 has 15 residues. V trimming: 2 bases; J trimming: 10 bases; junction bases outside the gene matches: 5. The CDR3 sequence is CASSQRLAGGYEQFF. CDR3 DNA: TGCGCCAGCAGCCAAAGACTAGCGGGAGGCTACGAGCAGTTCTTC.

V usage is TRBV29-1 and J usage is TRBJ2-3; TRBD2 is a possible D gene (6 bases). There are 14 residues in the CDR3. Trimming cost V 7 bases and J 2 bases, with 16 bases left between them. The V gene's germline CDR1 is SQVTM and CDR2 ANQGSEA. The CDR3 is CSARDGGNTDTQYF. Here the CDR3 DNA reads TGCAGCGCTCGCGACGGGGGAAACACAGATACGCAGTATTTT.

The CDR3 loop is CASSLGGYDGNTIYF. CDR3 sequence (DNA): TGTGCCAGCAGCTTAGGAGGATATGATGGAAACACCATATATTTT. This sequence joins TRBV5-4 and TRBJ1-3; D is uncertain. V shed 2 bases and J shed 3 bases, with 12 bases lying between them. The CDR3 extends over 15 amino acids. Germline V CDR1 and CDR2: SGHNT, YYREEE (reference sequence).

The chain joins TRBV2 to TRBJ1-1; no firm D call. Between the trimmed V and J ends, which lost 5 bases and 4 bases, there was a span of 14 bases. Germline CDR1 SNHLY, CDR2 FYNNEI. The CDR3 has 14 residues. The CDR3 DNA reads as TGTGCCAGCAGTATCTTACTGAGCACCACTGAAGCTTTCTTT. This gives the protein CASSILLSTTEAFF.

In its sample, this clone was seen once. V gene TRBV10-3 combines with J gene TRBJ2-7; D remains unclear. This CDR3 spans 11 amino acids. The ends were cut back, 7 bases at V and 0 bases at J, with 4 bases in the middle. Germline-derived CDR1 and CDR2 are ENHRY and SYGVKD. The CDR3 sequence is CAITSSYEQYF. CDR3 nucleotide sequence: TGTGCCATCACGTCCTCCTACGAGCAGTACTTC.

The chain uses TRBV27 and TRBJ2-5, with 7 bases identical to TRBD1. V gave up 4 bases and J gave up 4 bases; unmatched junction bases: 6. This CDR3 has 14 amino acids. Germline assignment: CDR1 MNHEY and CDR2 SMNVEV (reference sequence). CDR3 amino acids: CASSSRDRRETQYF. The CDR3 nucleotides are TGTGCCAGCAGTTCCCGGGACAGAAGAGAGACCCAGTACTTC.

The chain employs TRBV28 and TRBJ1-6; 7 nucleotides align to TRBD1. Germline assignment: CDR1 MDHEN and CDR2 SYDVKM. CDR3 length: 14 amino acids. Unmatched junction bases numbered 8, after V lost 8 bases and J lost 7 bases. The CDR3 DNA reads TGTGCCAGCTTTAGGGCAGGGGGAAATTCACCCCTCCACTTT. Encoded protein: CASFRAGGNSPLHF.

The CDR3 sequence is CASSLAGGSYGYTF. Written as DNA, the CDR3 is TGTGCCAGCAGTTTAGCGGGGGGGAGCTATGGCTACACCTTC. This sequence joins TRBV27 and TRBJ1-2; perhaps TRBD1 as D (5 bases). Germline V gene lookup returns CDR1 MNHEY and CDR2 SMNVEV (reference sequence). There are 14 residues in the CDR3. Trimming removed 2 bases at V and 4 bases at J, with 11 bases between.

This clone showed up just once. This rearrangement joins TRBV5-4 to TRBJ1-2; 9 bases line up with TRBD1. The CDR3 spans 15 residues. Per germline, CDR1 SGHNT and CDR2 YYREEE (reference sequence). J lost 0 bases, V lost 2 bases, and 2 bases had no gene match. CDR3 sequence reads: CASSFTGGSNYGYTF. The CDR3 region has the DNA TGTGCCAGCAGCTTTACAGGGGGCTCTAACTATGGCTACACCTTC.

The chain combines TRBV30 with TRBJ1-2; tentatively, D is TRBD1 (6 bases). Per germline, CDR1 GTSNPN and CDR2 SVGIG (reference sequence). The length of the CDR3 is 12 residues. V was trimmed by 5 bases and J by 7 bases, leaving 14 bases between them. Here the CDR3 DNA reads TGTGCCTGGGGCCGGACAGTGGGTGGCTACACCTTC. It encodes CAWGRTVGGYTF. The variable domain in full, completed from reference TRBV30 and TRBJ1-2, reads SQTIHQWPATLVQPVGSPLSLECTVEGTSNPNLYWYRQAAGRGLQLLFYSVGIGQISSEVPQNLSASRPQDRQFILSSKKLLLSDSGFYLCAWGRTVGGYTFGSGTRLTVV.

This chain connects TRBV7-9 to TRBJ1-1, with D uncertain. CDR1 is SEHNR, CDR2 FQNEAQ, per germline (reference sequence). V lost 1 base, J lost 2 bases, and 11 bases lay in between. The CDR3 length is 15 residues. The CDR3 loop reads CASSLGLSSNTEAFF. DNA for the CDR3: TGTGCCAGCAGCTTAGGTCTTTCCAGCAACACTGAAGCTTTCTTT.